One sample yielded the 26 T cell receptor beta chains listed below, sequenced in a study of T cell repertoires in cytomegalovirus infection. Via MiXCR, TCRdb re-called the reads, giving one row per CDR3 protein. The sample shows fewer than 250,000 distinct CDR3 sequences, around an eighth of them seen only once. The material sequenced was PBMCs. These receptors were taken from a human donor in good health (CMV status not recorded). Some clones in this sample may be carry-over from other donors' samples.

The chain joins TRBV20-1 to TRBJ2-2; 7 nucleotides align to TRBD2. Germline-derived CDR1 and CDR2 are DFQATT and SNEGSKA (reference sequence). V gave up 0 bases and J gave up 1 base; unmatched junction bases: 5. The CDR3 is made up of 16 amino acids. The CDR3 loop reads CSARDMQRENTGELFF. DNA for the CDR3: TGCAGTGCTAGAGATATGCAGCGGGAGAACACCGGGGAGCTGTTTTTT.

The chain combines TRBV14 with TRBJ1-5; D remains unclear. V shed 1 base and J shed 3 bases, with 16 bases lying between them. CDR1 and CDR2 from the germline V gene are SGHDN and FVKESK. There are 17 residues in the CDR3. The CDR3, as DNA: TGTGCCAGCAGCCAAGTGGAAAGGGAACCGATCAATCAGCCCCAGCATTTT. Encoded protein: CASSQVEREPINQPQHF.

On this clonotype itself: A much more abundant neighbour one base away suggests this may be a read error. The V call is TRBV6-8, the J call TRBJ2-1; possibly TRBD1 for D (6 bases). The CDR3 spans 14 residues. Germline V gene sequence: CDR1 MNHGY, CDR2 SAAAGT. CDR3 DNA: TGTGTCAGCACCATTCAGGGGCCCTACAATGAGCAGTTCTTC. It encodes CVSTIQGPYNEQFF.

This clonotype was found many times. The chain recombines TRBV6-2 or TRBV6-3 with TRBJ2-3; D not certain. In germline, CDR1 is MNHEY, CDR2 SVGEGT. CDR3 length: 14 amino acids. V lost 2 bases and J lost 7, with 13 bases in between. The CDR3, as DNA: TGTGCCAGCAGTTACAAGGCCCGAGGAAATACGCAGTATTTT. Protein product: CASSYKARGNTQYF.

The rearrangement links TRBV12-3 or TRBV12-4 to TRBJ2-1; 8 nucleotides match TRBD2. V was clipped by 5 bases and J by 12 bases; unmatched bases: 3. There are 11 residues in the CDR3. For the CDR3, the DNA is TGTGCCAGCAGTCGAAGCGGGAGGCAGTTCTTC. Its translation: CASSRSGRQFF.

This chain links TRBV19 with TRBJ2-5; D gene uncertain. Germline V gene sequence: CDR1 LNHDA, CDR2 SQIVND (reference sequence). V lost 1 base to trimming and J lost 0 bases, with 6 bases between them. This CDR3 is 14 amino acids long. CDR3 sequence reads: CASSIGTNQETQYF. The CDR3 region has the DNA TGTGCCAGTAGTATAGGGACCAACCAAGAGACCCAGTACTTC.

The chain carries TRBV6-2 or TRBV6-3 and TRBJ2-1; D is ambiguous. Germline V gene data show CDR1 as MNHEY and CDR2 as SVGEGT. The CDR3 is 11 amino acids. V was cut by 6 bases and J by 9 bases, with 9 bases left in between. The CDR3: CASRRQSEQFF. The CDR3 DNA sequence: TGTGCCAGCAGAAGGCAGAGTGAGCAGTTCTTC.

This clonotype was found a few times. The chain uses TRBV14 and TRBJ1-1; tentative D call: TRBD1 (6 bases). Germline values: CDR1 SGHDN, CDR2 FVKESK. The CDR3 contains 15 residues. Trimming took 2 bases from V and 4 from J, leaving 14 bases between them. The CDR3 reads CASSQFQGPGTEAFF. For the CDR3, the DNA is TGTGCCAGCAGCCAATTCCAGGGGCCAGGCACTGAAGCTTTCTTT.

This clonotype appeared many times. The chain links TRBV7-9 to TRBJ2-2; D remains ambiguous. The CDR3 extends over 12 amino acids. Germline lookup yields CDR1 SEHNR and CDR2 FQNEAQ (reference sequence). With 8 bases removed from V and 3 bases from J, the gap between germline ends came to 7 bases. As DNA, the CDR3 is TGTGCCAGCTCTAGGGACACCGGGGAGCTGTTTTTT. This translates into CASSRDTGELFF.

This clonotype was seen a few times. In DNA form, the CDR3 reads TGTGCCAGCAGCTTACCGGGGGCGGCCGGGGAGCTGTTTTTT. Its translation: CASSLPGAAGELFF. J is TRBJ2-2 and V is TRBV7-3; TRBD1 or TRBD2 may be the D gene (6 bases each). The CDR3 length is 14 residues. The germline V and J ends were trimmed by 2 bases and 6 bases, with 10 bases remaining between them. Germline CDR1 SGHTA, CDR2 FQGTGA.

V usage is TRBV13 and J usage is TRBJ2-4; a possible D gene is TRBD1 (5 bases). From germline, CDR1 is PRHDT and CDR2 FYEKMQ (reference sequence). V was pared by 3 bases and J by 0 bases, with 12 bases between. The CDR3 is 16 residues long. The CDR3 nucleotides read TGTGCCAGCAGCTTTGCCACGACAGTAGCCAAAAACATTCAGTACTTC. As protein: CASSFATTVAKNIQYF.

This clonotype has a count of ten or more. The rearrangement joins TRBV6-6 to TRBJ1-5; TRBD1 agrees at 10 bases. V was pared by 6 bases and J by 2 bases, with 10 bases of the junction left unmatched. Germline V lookup: CDR1 MNHNY, CDR2 SVGAGI (reference sequence). CDR3 length equals 17 residues. CDR3 sequence: CASSNTGTGEGNQPQHF. CDR3 nucleotides: TGTGCCAGCAGCAATACCGGGACAGGGGAAGGCAATCAGCCCCAGCATTTT.

The chain links TRBV11-3 to TRBJ1-1; a weak D match, TRBD1 (5 bases). Germline V gene lookup returns CDR1 SGHNT and CDR2 YENEEA. The CDR3 covers 14 residues. Trimming stripped 0 bases from V and 5 bases from J, with 10 bases between. This CDR3 is CASSLDFTGTEAFF. CDR3 DNA: TGTGCCAGCAGCTTAGATTTTACAGGTACTGAAGCTTTCTTT.

As concerns this clonotype: This may arise from a read error, as a much more abundant clone is one base away. V gene TRBV11-1 combines with J gene TRBJ2-2, with no clear D. V was pared by 7 bases and J by 9 bases, with 9 bases between. The V gene's germline CDR1 is SGHAT and CDR2 FQDESV (reference sequence). The CDR3 extends over 11 amino acids. In DNA form, the CDR3 reads TGTGCCAGCACAGGTACCTGGGAGCTGTTTTTT. Translating gives CASTGTWELFF. The full variable domain, its missing parts supplied by reference TRBV11-1 and TRBJ2-2, is EAEVAQSPRYKITEKSQAVAFWCDPISGHATLYWYRQILGQGPELLVQFQDESVVDDSQLPKDRFSAERLKGVDSTLKIQPAELGDSAMYLCASTGTWELFFGEGSRLTVL.

This clonotype was picked up many times. This sequence joins TRBV12-3 or TRBV12-4 and TRBJ1-5; TRBD1 agrees at 10 bases. This CDR3 spans 17 amino acids. The ends lost 5 bases at V and 0 bases at J; junction bases unmatched: 7. The CDR3 DNA sequence: TGTGCCAGCAGTCGCTCGGGACAGGGGTATAGCAATCAGCCCCAGCATTTT. It is translated as CASSRSGQGYSNQPQHF.

This clonotype was detected many times. The chain employs TRBV12-3 or TRBV12-4 and TRBJ2-3, with TRBD2 matching 15 bases. V trimming: 4 bases; J trimming: 4 bases; junction bases outside the gene matches: 9. The length of the CDR3 is 18 residues. CDR3 sequence (DNA): TGTGCCAGCAGTTCCCGGGGACTAGCGGGGGGCCGGGCAGATACGCAGTATTTT. Translation gives CASSSRGLAGGRADTQYF.

This clonotype was observed a handful of times. CDR3 in amino acids: CATRERGSGELFF. The CDR3 bases are TGTGCCACCAGAGAACGTGGCAGCGGGGAGCTGTTTTTT. J is TRBJ2-2 and V is TRBV19; no definite D call. Per germline, CDR1 LNHDA and CDR2 SQIVND (reference sequence). The germline V and J ends were trimmed by 10 bases and 7 bases, with 16 bases remaining between them. The length of the CDR3 is 13 residues.

This clonotype showed up many times. This chain connects TRBV7-2 to TRBJ1-6; the match to TRBD1 covers 12 bases. Trimming took 0 bases from V and 8 from J; bases not matched to a gene: 2. This CDR3 is 16 amino acids long. From germline, CDR1 is SGHTA and CDR2 FQGNSA. CDR3 in DNA: TGTGCCAGCAGCTTAGCGGGACAGGGGGCGGATTCACCCCTCCACTTT. Its protein product is CASSLAGQGADSPLHF.

This rearrangement joins TRBV20-1 to TRBJ2-7; the D gene is possibly TRBD2 (6 bases). Looked up from germline, CDR1 is DFQATT and CDR2 is SNEGSKA (reference sequence). The CDR3 is 14 amino acids. Trimming cost V 6 bases and J 5 bases, with 20 bases left between them. In DNA form, the CDR3 reads TGCAGTGCCCTTCCCCCGCTAGCGTCTAACGAGCAGTACTTC. It translates to CSALPPLASNEQYF.

This clonotype was found many times. This chain links TRBV6-2 or TRBV6-3 with TRBJ2-3, with 7 bases fitting TRBD2. The CDR3 has 14 residues. Germline assignment: CDR1 MNHEY and CDR2 SVGEGT. The V segment lost 4 bases and the J segment 2 bases; nucleotides outside the gene matches: 3. The CDR3 sequence is CASSSLAITDTQYF. CDR3 DNA: TGTGCCAGCAGTTCACTAGCGATCACAGATACGCAGTATTTT.

This rearrangement joins TRBV5-6 to TRBJ1-5; D is undetermined. The CDR3 covers 15 residues. The V gene lost 0 bases and the J gene lost 2 bases, with 9 bases spanning the gap. The germline V gene has CDR1 SGHDT and CDR2 YYEEEE. CDR3 DNA sequence: TGTGCCAGCAGCTTGGCCTCGACGGGCAATCAGCCCCAGCATTTT. Encoded protein: CASSLASTGNQPQHF.

Note on this clonotype: This could be a read error, since a much larger clone is one nucleotide away. This sequence joins TRBV7-2 and TRBJ1-1; possible D gene TRBD1, 6 bases. This CDR3 contains 12 residues. From germline, CDR1 is SGHTA and CDR2 FQGNSA. As DNA, the CDR3 is TGTGCCCGCAGCTCACCGGGGGGCCCTGCTTTCTTT. The encoded protein is CARSSPGGPAFF. Complete variable domain (other parts from reference TRBV7-2 and TRBJ1-1): GAGVSQSPSNKVTEKGKDVELRCDPISGHTALYWYRQSLGQGLEFLIYFQGNSAPDKSGLPSDRFSAERTGGSVSTLTIQRTQQEDSAVYLCARSSPGGPAFFGQGTRLTVV.

This clonotype was seen ten or more times. This chain uses TRBV7-2 with TRBJ1-3, with D perhaps TRBD1 (6 bases). V dropped 1 base and J dropped 4 bases, with 8 bases sitting between them. The CDR3 runs 14 residues. The germline gives CDR1 SGHTA, CDR2 FQGNSA. The chain's CDR3 is CASSLDRAGNTIYF. The CDR3 coding sequence is TGTGCCAGCAGCTTAGACAGGGCAGGAAACACCATATATTTT. The complete variable domain, with remaining parts taken from reference TRBV7-2 and TRBJ1-3, reads GAGVSQSPSNKVTEKGKDVELRCDPISGHTALYWYRQSLGQGLEFLIYFQGNSAPDKSGLPSDRFSAERTGGSVSTLTIQRTQQEDSAVYLCASSLDRAGNTIYFGEGSWLTVV.

The sample holds many counts of this clonotype. J is TRBJ2-5 and V is TRBV7-8, with 13 bases fitting TRBD2. The CDR3 has 16 residues. Germline loops: CDR1 SGHVS, CDR2 FQNEAQ. The trim removed 4 bases at V and 2 bases at J, leaving 4 bases unmatched. The CDR3 loop is CASSSMTSGGQETQYF. CDR3 bases: TGTGCCAGCAGCTCTATGACTAGCGGGGGGCAAGAGACCCAGTACTTC.

This clonotype was observed many times. The chain links TRBV7-2 to TRBJ2-5, with 8 bases that match TRBD2. CDR1 and CDR2 from the germline V gene are SGHTA and FQGNSA. V shed 5 bases, J shed 6 bases, and the junction held 11 bases outside the gene matches. The length of the CDR3 is 15 residues. CDR3 protein: CASSLTSGGLKTQYF. Written as DNA, the CDR3 is TGTGCCAGCAGCCTAACGAGCGGGGGTTTAAAGACCCAGTACTTC.

In its sample, this clonotype was seen many times. The CDR3 sequence: CASSLGGGNEKLFF. CDR3 nucleotides: TGTGCCAGCAGCTTAGGAGGGGGCAATGAAAAACTGTTTTTT. This chain connects TRBV7-2 to TRBJ1-4; 7 bases line up with TRBD1. There are 14 residues in the CDR3. Germline V CDR1 and CDR2: SGHTA, FQGNSA. Trimming removed 1 base from V and 5 bases from J; junction bases left unmatched: 1.